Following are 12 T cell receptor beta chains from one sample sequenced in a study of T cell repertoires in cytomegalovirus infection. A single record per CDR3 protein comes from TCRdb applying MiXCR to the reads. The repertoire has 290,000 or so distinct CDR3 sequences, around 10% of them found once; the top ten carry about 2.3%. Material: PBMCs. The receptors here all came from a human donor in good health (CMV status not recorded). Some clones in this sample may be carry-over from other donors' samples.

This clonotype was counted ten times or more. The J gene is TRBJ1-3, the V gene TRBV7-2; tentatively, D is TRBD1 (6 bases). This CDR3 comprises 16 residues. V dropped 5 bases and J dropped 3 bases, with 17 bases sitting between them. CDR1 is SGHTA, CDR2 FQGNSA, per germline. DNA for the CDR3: TGTGCCAGCAGCGGGGGGGGCGCCCCGGTTGGAAACACCATATATTTT. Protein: CASSGGGAPVGNTIYF.

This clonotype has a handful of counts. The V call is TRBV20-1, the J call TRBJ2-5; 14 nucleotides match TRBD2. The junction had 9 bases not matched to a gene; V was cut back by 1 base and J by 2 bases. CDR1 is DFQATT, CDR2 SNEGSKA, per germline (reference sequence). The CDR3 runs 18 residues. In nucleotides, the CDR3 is TGCAGTGCTAGAGGGGGACTAGCGGGGGCCGGGGGGCAAGAGACCCAGTACTTC. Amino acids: CSARGGLAGAGGQETQYF.

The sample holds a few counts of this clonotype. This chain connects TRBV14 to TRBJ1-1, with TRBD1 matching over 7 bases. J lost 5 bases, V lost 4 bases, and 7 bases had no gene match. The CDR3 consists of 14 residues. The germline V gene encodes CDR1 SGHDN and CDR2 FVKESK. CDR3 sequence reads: CASSPIDRATEAFF. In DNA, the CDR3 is TGTGCCAGCAGCCCAATCGACAGGGCAACTGAAGCTTTCTTT. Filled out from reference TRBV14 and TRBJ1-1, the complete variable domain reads EAGVTQFPSHSVIEKGQTVTLRCDPISGHDNLYWYRRVMGKEIKFLLHFVKESKQDESGMPNNRFLAERTGGTYSTLKVQPAELEDSGVYFCASSPIDRATEAFFGQGTRLTVV.

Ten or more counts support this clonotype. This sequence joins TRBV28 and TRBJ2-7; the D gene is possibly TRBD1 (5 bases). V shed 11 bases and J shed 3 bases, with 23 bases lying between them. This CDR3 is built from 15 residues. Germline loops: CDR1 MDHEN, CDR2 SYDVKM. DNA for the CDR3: TGTGCCGGCGGTTCCGGCGGCAGGGATAGCTACGAGCAGTACGTC. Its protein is CAGGSGGRDSYEQYV.

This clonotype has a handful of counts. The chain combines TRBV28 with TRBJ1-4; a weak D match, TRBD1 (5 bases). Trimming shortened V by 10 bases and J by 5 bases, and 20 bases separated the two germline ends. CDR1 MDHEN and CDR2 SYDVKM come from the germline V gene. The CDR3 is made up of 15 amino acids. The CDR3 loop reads CAINQPGLMNEKLFF. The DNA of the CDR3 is TGTGCCATCAATCAACCGGGACTTATGAATGAAAAACTGTTTTTT. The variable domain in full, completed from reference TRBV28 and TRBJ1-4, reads DVKVTQSSRYLVKRTGEKVFLECVQDMDHENMFWYRQDPGLGLRLIYFSYDVKMKEKGDIPEGYSVSREKKERFSLILESASTNQTSMYLCAINQPGLMNEKLFFGSGTQLSVL.

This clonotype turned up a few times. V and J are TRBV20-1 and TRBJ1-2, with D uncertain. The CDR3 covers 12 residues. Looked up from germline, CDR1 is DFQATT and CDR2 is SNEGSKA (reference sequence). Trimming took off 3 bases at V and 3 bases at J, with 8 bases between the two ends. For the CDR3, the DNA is TGCAGTGCTAGTTTGTCGGACTATGGCTACACCTTC. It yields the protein CSASLSDYGYTF.

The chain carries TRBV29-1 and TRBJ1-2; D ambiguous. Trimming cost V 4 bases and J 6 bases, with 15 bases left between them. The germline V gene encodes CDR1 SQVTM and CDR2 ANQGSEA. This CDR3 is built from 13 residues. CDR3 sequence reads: CSVVLSFMDGYTF. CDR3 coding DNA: TGCAGCGTTGTGCTATCATTTATGGATGGCTACACCTTC.

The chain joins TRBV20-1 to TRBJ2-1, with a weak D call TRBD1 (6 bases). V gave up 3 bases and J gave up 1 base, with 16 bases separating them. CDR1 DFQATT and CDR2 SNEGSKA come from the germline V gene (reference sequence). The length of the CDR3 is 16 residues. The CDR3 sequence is CSARMQGLGSYNEQFF. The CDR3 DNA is TGCAGTGCTAGGATGCAGGGGTTAGGGTCCTACAATGAGCAGTTCTTC.

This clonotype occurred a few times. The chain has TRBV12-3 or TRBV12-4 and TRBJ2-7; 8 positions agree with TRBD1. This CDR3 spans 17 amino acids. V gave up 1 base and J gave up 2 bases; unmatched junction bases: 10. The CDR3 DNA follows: TGTGCCAGCAGTTTAGAGTCTGAGGAGGACAGGGCCTACGAGCAGTACTTC. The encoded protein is CASSLESEEDRAYEQYF.

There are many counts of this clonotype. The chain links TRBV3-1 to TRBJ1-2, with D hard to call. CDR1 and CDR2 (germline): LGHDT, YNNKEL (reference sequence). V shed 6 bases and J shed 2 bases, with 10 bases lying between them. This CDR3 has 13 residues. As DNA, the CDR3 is TGTGCCAGCAGTCCCGAAGGAAACTATGGCTACACCTTC. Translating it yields CASSPEGNYGYTF.

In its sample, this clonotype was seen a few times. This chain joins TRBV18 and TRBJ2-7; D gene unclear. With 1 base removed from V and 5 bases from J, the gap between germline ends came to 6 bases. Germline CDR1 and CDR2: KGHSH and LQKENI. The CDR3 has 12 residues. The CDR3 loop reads CASSPQGNEQYV. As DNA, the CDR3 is TGTGCCAGCTCACCACAGGGTAACGAGCAGTACGTC.

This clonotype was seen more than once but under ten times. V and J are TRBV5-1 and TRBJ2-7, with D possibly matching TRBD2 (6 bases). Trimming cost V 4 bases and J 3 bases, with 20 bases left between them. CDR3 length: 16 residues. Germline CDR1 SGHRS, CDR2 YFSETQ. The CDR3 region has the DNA TGCGCCAGCAGCATGGGACGGGACTTGGGAAGCTACGAGCAGTACTTC. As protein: CASSMGRDLGSYEQYF.